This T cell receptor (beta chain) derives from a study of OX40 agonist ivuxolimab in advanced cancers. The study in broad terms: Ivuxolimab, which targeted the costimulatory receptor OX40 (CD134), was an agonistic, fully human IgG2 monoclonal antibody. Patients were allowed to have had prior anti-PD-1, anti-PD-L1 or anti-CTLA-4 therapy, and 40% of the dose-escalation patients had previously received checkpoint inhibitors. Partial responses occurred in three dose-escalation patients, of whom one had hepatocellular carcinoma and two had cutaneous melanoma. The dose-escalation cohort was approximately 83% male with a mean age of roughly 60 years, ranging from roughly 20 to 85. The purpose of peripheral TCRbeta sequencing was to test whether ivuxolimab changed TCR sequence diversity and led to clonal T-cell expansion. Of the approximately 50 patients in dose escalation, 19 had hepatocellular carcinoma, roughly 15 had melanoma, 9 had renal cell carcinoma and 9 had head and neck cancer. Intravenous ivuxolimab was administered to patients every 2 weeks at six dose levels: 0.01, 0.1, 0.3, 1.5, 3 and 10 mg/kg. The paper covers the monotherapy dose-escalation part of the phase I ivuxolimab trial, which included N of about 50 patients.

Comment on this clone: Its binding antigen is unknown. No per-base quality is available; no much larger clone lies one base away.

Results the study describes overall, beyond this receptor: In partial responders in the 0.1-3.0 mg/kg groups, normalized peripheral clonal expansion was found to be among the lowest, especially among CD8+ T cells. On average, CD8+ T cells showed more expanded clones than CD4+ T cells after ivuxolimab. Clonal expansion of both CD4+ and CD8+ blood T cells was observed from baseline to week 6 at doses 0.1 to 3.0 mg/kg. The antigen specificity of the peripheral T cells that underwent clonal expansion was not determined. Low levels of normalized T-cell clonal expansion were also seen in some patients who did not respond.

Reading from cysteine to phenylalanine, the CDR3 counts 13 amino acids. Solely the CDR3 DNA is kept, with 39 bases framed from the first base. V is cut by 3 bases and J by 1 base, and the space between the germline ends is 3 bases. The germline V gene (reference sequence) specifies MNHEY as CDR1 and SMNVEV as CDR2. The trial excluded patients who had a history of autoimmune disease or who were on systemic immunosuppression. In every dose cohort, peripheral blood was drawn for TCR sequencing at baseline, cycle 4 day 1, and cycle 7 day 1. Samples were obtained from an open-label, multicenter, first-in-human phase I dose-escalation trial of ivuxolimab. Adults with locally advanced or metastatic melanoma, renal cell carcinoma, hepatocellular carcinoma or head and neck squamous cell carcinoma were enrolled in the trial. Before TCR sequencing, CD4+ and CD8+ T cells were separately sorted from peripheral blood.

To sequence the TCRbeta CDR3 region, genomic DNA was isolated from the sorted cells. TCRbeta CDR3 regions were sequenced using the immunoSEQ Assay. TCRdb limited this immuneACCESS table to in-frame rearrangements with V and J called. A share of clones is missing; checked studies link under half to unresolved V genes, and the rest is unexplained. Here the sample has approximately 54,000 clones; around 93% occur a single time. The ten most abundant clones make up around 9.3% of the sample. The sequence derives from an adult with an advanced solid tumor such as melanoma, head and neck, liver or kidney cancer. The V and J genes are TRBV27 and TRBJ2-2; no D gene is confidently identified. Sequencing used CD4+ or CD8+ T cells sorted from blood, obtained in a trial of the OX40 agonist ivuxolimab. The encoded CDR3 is CASSLGNTGELFF. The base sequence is TGTGCCAGCAGTTTGGGGAACACCGGGGAGCTGTTTTTT.